The entry below gives a single TCR beta chain sequence along with its context. TCRdb's table, derived via immunoSEQ multiplex PCR, lists solely in-frame clones and lacks some. Here the sample spans 35,000 to 40,000 clones, 88% being singletons. The entry originates in a study of T cell changes during pregnancy in multiple sclerosis. The CDR3 has 15 amino acids. Deletions cut 5 bases from V and 0 bases from J, with 13 bases between. CDR1 SEHNR and CDR2 FQNEAQ come from the germline V gene (reference sequence). This rearrangement joins TRBV7-9 to TRBJ1-1; a weak D match, TRBD1 (5 bases). Sequencing was performed on CD4+ T cells from peripheral blood mononuclear cells, taken before pregnancy. The clonotype originates from a female donor with multiple sclerosis, enrolled in a pregnancy study. CDR3 coding DNA: TGTGCCAGCAGCCCCACAGGCCTGATGAACACTGAAGCTTTCTTT. This translates into CASSPTGLMNTEAFF. The full variable domain, with the rest looked up from reference TRBV7-9 and TRBJ1-1, is DTGVSQNPRHKITKRGQNVTFRCDPISEHNRLYWYRQTLGQGPEFLTYFQNEAQLEKSRLLSDRFSAERPKGSFSTLEIQRTEQGDSAMYLCASSPTGLMNTEAFFGQGTRLTVV.